This TCR beta chain stems from a study of shared clonotypes between healthy human individuals. Turning to the study itself: There were three CD4 naive, three CD4 memory, two CD8 naive and one CD8 memory plates per donor. Study-wide results and limits: Donors were few, which limited the genetic and exposure-history diversity represented. Larger estimated richness was generally seen in naive subsets than in memory subsets.

Worth noting for this clone: What it binds is not known.

TCRdb's copy holds only in-frame clones and misses some; the assay was immunoSEQ multiplex PCR. The sample carries roughly 1.4 million clones, just under 99% recorded once. The sample comprised naive CD4+ T cells sorted from blood. Noted subset: CD45RA+ positively selected. The receptor was derived from a young man in good health.

The DNA of the CDR3 is TGCGCCAGCAGCAGTTCGAACACCGGGGAGCTGTTTTTT. This translates into CASSSSNTGELFF. The chain is built from TRBV10-1 and TRBJ2-2; no reliable D call. This CDR3 spans 13 amino acids. Germline assignment: CDR1 WNHNN and CDR2 SYGVQD (reference sequence). V was shortened by 6 bases and J by 0 bases, with 5 bases between the two germline ends.